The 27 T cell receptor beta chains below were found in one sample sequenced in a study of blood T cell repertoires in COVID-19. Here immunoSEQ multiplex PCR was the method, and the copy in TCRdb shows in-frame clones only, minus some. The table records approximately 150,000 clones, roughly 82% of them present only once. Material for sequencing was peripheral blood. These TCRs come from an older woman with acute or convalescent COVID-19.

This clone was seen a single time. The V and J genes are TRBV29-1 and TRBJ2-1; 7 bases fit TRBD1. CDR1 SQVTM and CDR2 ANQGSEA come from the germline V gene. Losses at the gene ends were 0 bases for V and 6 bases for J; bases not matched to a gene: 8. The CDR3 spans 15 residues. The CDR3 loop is CSVEDLGQAPNEQFF. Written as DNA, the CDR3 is TGCAGCGTTGAAGATCTAGGACAGGCACCCAATGAGCAGTTCTTC.

Here the CDR3 reads CSVLLAEEYNEQFF. The CDR3 DNA is TGCAGCGTACTTCTAGCGGAGGAATACAATGAGCAGTTCTTC. V is TRBV29-1 and J is TRBJ2-1; 7 positions match TRBD2. The germline V gene encodes CDR1 SQVTM and CDR2 ANQGSEA. The V gene end was trimmed by 6 bases and the J gene end by 4 bases; junction bases not matched to a gene: 9. This CDR3 spans 14 amino acids.

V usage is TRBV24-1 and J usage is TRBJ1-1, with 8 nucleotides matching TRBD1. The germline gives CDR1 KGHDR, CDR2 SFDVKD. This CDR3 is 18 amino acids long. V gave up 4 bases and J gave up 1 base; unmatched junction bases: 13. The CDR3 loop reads CATSEPDRGATRNTEAFF. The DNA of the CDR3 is TGTGCCACCAGTGAACCCGACAGGGGAGCAACTAGGAACACTGAAGCTTTCTTT.

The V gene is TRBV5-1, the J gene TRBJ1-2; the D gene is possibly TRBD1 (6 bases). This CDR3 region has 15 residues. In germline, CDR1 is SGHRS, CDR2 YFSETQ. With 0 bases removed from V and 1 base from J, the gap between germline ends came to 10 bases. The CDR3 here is CASSLGQALNYGYTF. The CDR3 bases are TGCGCCAGCAGCTTGGGACAGGCCCTTAACTATGGCTACACCTTC.

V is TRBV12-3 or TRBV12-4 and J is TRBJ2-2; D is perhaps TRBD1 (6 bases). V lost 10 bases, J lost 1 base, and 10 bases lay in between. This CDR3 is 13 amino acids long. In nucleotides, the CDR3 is TGTGCCACGATGGACAGGAACACCGGGGAGCTGTTTTTT. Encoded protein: CATMDRNTGELFF.

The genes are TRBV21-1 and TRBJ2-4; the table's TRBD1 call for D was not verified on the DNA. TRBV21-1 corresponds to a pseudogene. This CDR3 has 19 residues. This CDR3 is CASSFHRGVLRRAKNIQYF. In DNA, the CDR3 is TGTGCCAGCAGCTTCCACAGGGGAGTCTTGAGAAGGGCCAAAAACATTCAGTACTTC.

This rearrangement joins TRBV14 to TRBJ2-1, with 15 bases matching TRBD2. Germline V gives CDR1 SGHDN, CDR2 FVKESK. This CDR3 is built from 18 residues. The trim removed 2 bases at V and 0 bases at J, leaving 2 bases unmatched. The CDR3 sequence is CASSQWTSGRGSYNEQFF. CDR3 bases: TGTGCCAGCAGCCAATGGACTAGCGGGAGGGGCTCCTACAATGAGCAGTTCTTC.

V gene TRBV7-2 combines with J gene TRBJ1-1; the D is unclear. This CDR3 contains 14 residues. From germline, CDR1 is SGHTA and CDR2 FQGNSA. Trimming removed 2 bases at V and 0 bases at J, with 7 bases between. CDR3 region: CASSLSPLNTEAFF. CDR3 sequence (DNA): TGTGCCAGCAGCTTATCTCCCTTGAACACTGAAGCTTTCTTT. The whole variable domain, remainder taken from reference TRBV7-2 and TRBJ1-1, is GAGVSQSPSNKVTEKGKDVELRCDPISGHTALYWYRQSLGQGLEFLIYFQGNSAPDKSGLPSDRFSAERTGGSVSTLTIQRTQQEDSAVYLCASSLSPLNTEAFFGQGTRLTVV.

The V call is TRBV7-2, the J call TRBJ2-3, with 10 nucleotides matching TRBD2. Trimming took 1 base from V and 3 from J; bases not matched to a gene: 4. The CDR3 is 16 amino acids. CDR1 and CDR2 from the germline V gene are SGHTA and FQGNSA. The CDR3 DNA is TGTGCCAGCAGCTTAGGATCTAGCGGGGGTACAGATACGCAGTATTTT. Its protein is CASSLGSSGGTDTQYF.

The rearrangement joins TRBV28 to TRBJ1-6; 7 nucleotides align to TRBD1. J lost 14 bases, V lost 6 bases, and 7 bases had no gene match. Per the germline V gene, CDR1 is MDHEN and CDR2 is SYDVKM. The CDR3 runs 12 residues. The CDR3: CASSPQGLTLHF. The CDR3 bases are TGTGCCAGCAGCCCACAGGGGTTGACCCTCCACTTT.

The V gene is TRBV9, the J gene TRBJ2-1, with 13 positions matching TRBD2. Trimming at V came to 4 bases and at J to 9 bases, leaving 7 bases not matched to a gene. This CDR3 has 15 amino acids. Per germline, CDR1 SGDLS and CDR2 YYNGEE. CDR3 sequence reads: CASSSTSGRAGEQFF. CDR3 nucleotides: TGTGCCAGCAGCTCAACTAGCGGGAGGGCCGGTGAGCAGTTCTTC.

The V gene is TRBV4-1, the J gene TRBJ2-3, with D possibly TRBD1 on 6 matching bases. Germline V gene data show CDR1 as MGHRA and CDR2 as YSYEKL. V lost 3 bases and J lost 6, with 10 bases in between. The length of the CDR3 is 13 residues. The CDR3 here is CASSQGARDTQYF. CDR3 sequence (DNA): TGCGCCAGCAGCCAGGGGGCCAGGGATACGCAGTATTTT.

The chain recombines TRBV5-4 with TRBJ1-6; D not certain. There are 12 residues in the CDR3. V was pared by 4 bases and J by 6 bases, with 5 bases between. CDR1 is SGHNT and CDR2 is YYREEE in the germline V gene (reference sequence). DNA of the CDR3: TGTGCCAGCAGCCTTATTAATTCACCCCTCCACTTT. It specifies CASSLINSPLHF.

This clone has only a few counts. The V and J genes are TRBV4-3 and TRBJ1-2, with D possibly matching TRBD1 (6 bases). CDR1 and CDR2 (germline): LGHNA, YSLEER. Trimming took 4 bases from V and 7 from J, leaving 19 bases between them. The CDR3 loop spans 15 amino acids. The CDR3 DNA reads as TGCGCCAGCAGCCCCGGGGACATCCAAACGGGTGGCTACACCTTC. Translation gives CASSPGDIQTGGYTF.

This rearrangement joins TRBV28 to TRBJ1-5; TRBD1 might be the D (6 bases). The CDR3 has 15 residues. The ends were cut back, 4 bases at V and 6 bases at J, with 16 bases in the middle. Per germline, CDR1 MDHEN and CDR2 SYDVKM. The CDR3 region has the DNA TGTGCCAGCAGTTCCAACAGGGTTCGGGGTCAGCCCCAGCATTTT. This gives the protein CASSSNRVRGQPQHF.

In DNA form, the CDR3 reads TGTGCCAGCAGCTACTCAGGGATAGAGACCCAGTACTTC. This sequence encodes CASSYSGIETQYF. The chain couples TRBV11-3 to TRBJ2-5, with D perhaps TRBD1 (5 bases). Germline-derived CDR1 and CDR2 are SGHNT and YENEEA. CDR3 size: 13 residues. V dropped 4 bases and J dropped 4 bases, with 10 bases sitting between them.

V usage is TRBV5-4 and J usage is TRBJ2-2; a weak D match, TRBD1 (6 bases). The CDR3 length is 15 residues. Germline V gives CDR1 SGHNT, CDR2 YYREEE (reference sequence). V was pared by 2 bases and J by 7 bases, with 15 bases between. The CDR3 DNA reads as TGTGCCAGCAGCTTACAGGGCATAGATGGCGGGGAGCTGTTTTTT. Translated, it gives CASSLQGIDGGELFF.

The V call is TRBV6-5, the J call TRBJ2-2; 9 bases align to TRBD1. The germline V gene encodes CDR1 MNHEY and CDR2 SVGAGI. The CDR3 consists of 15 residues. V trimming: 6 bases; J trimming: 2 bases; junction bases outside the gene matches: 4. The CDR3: CASRKGQGNTGELFF. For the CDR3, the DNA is TGTGCCAGCAGGAAGGGACAGGGAAACACCGGGGAGCTGTTTTTT.

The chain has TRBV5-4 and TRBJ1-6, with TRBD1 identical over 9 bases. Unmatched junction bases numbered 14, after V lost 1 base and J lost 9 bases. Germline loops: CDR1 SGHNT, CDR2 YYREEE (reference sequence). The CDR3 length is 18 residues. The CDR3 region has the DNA TGTGCCAGCAGCTTGTGGGGGACGGGACAGGGCTTATTTTCACCCCTCCACTTT. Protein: CASSLWGTGQGLFSPLHF.

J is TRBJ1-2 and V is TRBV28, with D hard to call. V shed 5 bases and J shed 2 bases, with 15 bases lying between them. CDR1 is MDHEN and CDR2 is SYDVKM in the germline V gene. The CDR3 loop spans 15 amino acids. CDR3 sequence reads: CASSPIQVSNYGYTF. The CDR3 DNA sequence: TGTGCCAGCAGTCCAATTCAGGTATCAAACTATGGCTACACCTTC.

CDR3 amino acids: CASSWTGGQPSAGYTF. Written as DNA, the CDR3 is TGCGCCAGCAGTTGGACAGGGGGTCAGCCCAGCGCCGGCTACACCTTC. J is TRBJ1-2 and V is TRBV5-1, with 10 bases identical to TRBD1. The junction had 15 bases not matched to a gene; V was cut back by 5 bases and J by 8 bases. The germline CDR1 and CDR2 sequences are SGHRS and YFSETQ. This CDR3 has 16 residues. Together with reference TRBV5-1 and TRBJ1-2, the CDR3 gives the full variable domain: KAGVTQTPRYLIKTRGQQVTLSCSPISGHRSVSWYQQTPGQGLQFLFEYFSETQRNKGNFPGRFSGRQFSNSRSEMNVSTLELGDSALYLCASSWTGGQPSAGYTFGSGTRLTVV.

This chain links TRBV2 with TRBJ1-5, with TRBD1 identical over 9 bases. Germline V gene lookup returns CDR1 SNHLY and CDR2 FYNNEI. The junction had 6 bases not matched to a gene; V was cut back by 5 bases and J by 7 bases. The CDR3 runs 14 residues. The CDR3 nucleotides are TGTGCCAGCAGTTTGGACAGGGGAAGACAGCCCCAGCATTTT. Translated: CASSLDRGRQPQHF.

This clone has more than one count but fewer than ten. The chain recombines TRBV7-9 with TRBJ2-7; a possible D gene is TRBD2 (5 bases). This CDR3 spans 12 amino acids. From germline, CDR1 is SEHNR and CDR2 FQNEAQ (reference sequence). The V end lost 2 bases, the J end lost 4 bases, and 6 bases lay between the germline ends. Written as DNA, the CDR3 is TGTGCCAGCAGCTTAAGAGGGTACGAGCAGTACTTC. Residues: CASSLRGYEQYF.

DNA of the CDR3: TGTGCCAGCCGACTAGCGGGGCGCCCCCTGTACTTC. Protein: CASRLAGRPLYF. The V gene is TRBV12-3 or TRBV12-4, the J gene TRBJ2-7; 11 positions agree with TRBD2. The CDR3 length is 12 residues. With V trimmed by 8 bases and J by 12 bases, 9 bases remained unmatched.

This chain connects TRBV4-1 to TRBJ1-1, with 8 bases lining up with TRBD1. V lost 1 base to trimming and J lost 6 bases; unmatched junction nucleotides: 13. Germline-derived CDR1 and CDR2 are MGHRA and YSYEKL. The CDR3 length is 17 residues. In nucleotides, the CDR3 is TGCGCCAGCAGCCAAGCCCTTACCAGGGGGCCTTTATCTGAAGCTTTCTTT. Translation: CASSQALTRGPLSEAFF.

The CDR3 DNA reads as TGCGCCAGCAGCTTGAACAGGGGGGATTCACCCCTCCACTTT. Translating it yields CASSLNRGDSPLHF. The genes are TRBV5-1 and TRBJ1-6; 8 bases are shared with TRBD1. The CDR3 length is 14 residues. Trimming cost V 1 base and J 8 bases; bases outside gene matches: 2. Germline loops: CDR1 SGHRS, CDR2 YFSETQ. The full variable domain, rest sourced from reference TRBV5-1 and TRBJ1-6, is KAGVTQTPRYLIKTRGQQVTLSCSPISGHRSVSWYQQTPGQGLQFLFEYFSETQRNKGNFPGRFSGRQFSNSRSEMNVSTLELGDSALYLCASSLNRGDSPLHFGNGTRLTVT.

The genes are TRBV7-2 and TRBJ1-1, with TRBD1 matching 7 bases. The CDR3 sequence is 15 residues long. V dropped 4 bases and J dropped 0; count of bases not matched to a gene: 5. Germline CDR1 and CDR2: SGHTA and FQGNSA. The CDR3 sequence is CASSSSGQMNTEAFF. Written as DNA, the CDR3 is TGTGCCAGCAGCTCCTCGGGACAGATGAACACTGAAGCTTTCTTT.